This T cell receptor (beta chain) is drawn from a study of blood T cell repertoires in COVID-19. Study details: PBMCs, B-cell-depleted T cells, or T cells provided the cDNA or gDNA that made up the material.

Participants reported their clinical history, and cohort assignment relied on those reports. Cohort 3 donors were reported recovered after two negative PCRs, clearance, or symptom resolution. The germline V and J ends were trimmed by 4 bases and 2 bases, with 15 bases remaining between them. The germline V gene encodes CDR1 SQVTM and CDR2 ANQGSEA. This CDR3 is 14 amino acids long. In the authors' workflow: Cell counts per sample came from amplifying reference gene primers. Libraries were prepared by immunoSEQ multiplex PCR; TCRdb keeps only in-frame clonotypes and omits some of them. V, J and clone size are those of that table, while D and trimming were read from the DNA. Of a few hundred thousand clones in the sample, 70% to 90% were seen once.

This receptor was identified in a woman aged 18-35 years who had recovered from COVID-19. The sequencing input was PBMCs or T cells enriched from blood (not recorded which). The chain is built from TRBV29-1 and TRBJ2-7, with a weak D call TRBD2 (6 bases). CDR3 DNA sequence: TGCAGCGTTGTGAACGGAGGGACCGCCTACGAGCAGTACTTC. It is translated as CSVVNGGTAYEQYF.